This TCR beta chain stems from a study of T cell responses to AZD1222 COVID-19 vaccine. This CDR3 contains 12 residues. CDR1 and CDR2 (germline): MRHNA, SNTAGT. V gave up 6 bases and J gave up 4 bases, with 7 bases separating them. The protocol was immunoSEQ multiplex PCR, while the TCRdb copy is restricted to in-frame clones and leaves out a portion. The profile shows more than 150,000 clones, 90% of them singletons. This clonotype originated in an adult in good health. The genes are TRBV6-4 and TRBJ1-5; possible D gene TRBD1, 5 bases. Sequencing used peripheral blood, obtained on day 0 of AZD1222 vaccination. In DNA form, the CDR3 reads TGTGCCAGCAGCAGGGCTAATCAGCCCCAGCATTTT. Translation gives CASSRANQPQHF.